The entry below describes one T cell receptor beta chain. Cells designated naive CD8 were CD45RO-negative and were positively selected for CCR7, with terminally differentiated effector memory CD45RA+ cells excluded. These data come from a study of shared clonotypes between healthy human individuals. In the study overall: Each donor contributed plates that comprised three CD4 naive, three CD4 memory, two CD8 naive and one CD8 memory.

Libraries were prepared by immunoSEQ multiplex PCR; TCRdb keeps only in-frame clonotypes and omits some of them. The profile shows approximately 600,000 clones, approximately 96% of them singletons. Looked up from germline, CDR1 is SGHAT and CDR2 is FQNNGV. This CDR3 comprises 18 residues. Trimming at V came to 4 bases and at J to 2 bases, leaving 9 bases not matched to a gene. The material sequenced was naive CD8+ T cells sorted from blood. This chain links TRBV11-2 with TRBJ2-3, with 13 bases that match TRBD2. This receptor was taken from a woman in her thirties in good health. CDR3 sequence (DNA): TGTGCCAGCAGCTCCTCCGGGACTAGCGGGACGAACACAGATACGCAGTATTTT. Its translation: CASSSSGTSGTNTDTQYF.